The clone carrying this T cell receptor (beta chain) has only a few counts. Its antigen is currently unknown. Everyone who donated was a healthy Caucasian. MiXCR was run by TCRdb on the 5' RACE reads, yielding one entry per CDR3 protein. The table lists more than 250,000 distinct CDR3 sequences, about 8.9% of them singletons. The source of the sample is a study of identical twins. General observations from the study: The same donors were not followed; conclusions instead depended on cross-sectional statistical analysis.

The V and J ends lost 2 bases and 4 bases respectively, with 12 bases between them. CDR3 length equals 14 residues. Germline V gene lookup returns CDR1 SGHRS and CDR2 YFSETQ. This same sample was also taken into another study, of yellow fever vaccine responses in identical twins.

The chain recombines TRBV5-1 with TRBJ2-5; D possibly corresponds to TRBD2 (6 bases). The clonotype originates from a young woman in good health. The source material was memory (CD45RO+) T cells sorted from blood. The CDR3 DNA follows: TGCGCCAGCAGCTTACCGGGGGTAGGAGAGACCCAGTACTTC. Translated, it gives CASSLPGVGETQYF.